This section outlines one T cell receptor beta chain sequence together with its context. Its specificity is not known. Germline V gene sequence: CDR1 LGHDT, CDR2 YNNKEL (reference sequence). Trimming took off 5 bases at V and 3 bases at J, with 14 bases between the two ends. CDR3 size: 14 residues. These data come from a study of blood T cells in healthy people across ages. Study-wide findings and caveats: Among T cells, TCR beta diversity per million cells dropped roughly linearly as age rose.

The second PCR ran roughly 7 to 12 cycles with a sample-barcoded 5' primer and J-beta primers. TCRdb independently ran MiXCR on the 5' RACE reads; one entry per CDR3 protein. The data contain about 1,400,000 distinct CDR3 sequences, 35% to 45% of them singletons. The chain recombines TRBV3-1 with TRBJ2-7; unclear D gene. The TCR sequence derives from a woman younger than 35 in good health. The sequenced sample consisted of blood. This CDR3 is CASSYFRPIYEQYF. The CDR3 DNA reads as TGTGCCAGCAGCTATTTTAGACCCATCTACGAGCAGTACTTC.